A selection of T cell receptor beta chains follows, all from one sample in a study of OX40 agonist ivuxolimab in advanced cancers. Generated by immunoSEQ multiplex PCR, the TCRdb table keeps only in-frame clones and is missing some. The sample lists 65,000 to 95,000 clones, more than 75% occurring once. Sequenced material: CD4+ or CD8+ T cells sorted from blood, taken in a trial of the OX40 agonist ivuxolimab. These TCRs come from an adult with an advanced solid tumor such as melanoma, head and neck, liver or kidney cancer. The CDR3 runs from the conserved cysteine through the conserved F or W. The order of the fields is CDR3 DNA, CDR3 protein, J gene, clone size, V gene, D gene. D genes are given only for firm matches. The listing skips clone size in some rows; elsewhere it reads once, few, many or a size class.

CDR3 DNA: TGTGCCAGCAGCTTATCGGTACAAAGTGGCTACACCTTC
CDR3 protein: CASSLSVQSGYTF
J gene: TRBJ1-2
clone size: NA
V gene: TRBV11-3
D gene: NA

CDR3 DNA: TGTGCCAGCTCGCCTGAGGACAGGGCGACCTACGAGCAGTACTTC
CDR3 protein: CASSPEDRATYEQYF
J gene: TRBJ2-7
clone size: NA
V gene: TRBV18
D gene: TRBD1

CDR3 DNA: TGCGCCAGCAGCCAACACCACTCCCCCACCTACAATGAGCAGTTCTTC
CDR3 protein: CASSQHHSPTYNEQFF
J gene: TRBJ2-1
clone size: NA
V gene: TRBV7-9
D gene: NA

CDR3 DNA: TGTGCCAGCAGCAGGGAAGCGGGGGGCTCGGGGGCCCAGTACTTC
CDR3 protein: CASSREAGGSGAQYF
J gene: TRBJ2-5
clone size: NA
V gene: TRBV5-4
D gene: TRBD2

CDR3 DNA: TGTGCCCGGGGTTTGCGGAGTAATGAAAAACTGTTTTTT
CDR3 protein: CARGLRSNEKLFF
J gene: TRBJ1-4
clone size: NA
V gene: TRBV2
D gene: NA

CDR3 DNA: TGTGCCAGCAGCCGGGGGTACACTGAAGCTTTCTTT
CDR3 protein: CASSRGYTEAFF
J gene: TRBJ1-1
clone size: once
V gene: TRBV5-4
D gene: NA

CDR3 DNA: TGCGCCAGCAGCTTGAAGGGCACCGATTCACCCCTCCACTTT
CDR3 protein: CASSLKGTDSPLHF
J gene: TRBJ1-6
clone size: NA
V gene: TRBV5-1
D gene: NA

CDR3 DNA: TGTGCCAGCAGTTACATAGCGGCAGGGCCAGATACGCAGTATTTT
CDR3 protein: CASSYIAAGPDTQYF
J gene: TRBJ2-3
clone size: NA
V gene: TRBV6-5
D gene: NA

CDR3 DNA: TGTGCCAGCAGTGAAGATCCAGGGGCGACCTACGAGCAGTACTTC
CDR3 protein: CASSEDPGATYEQYF
J gene: TRBJ2-7
clone size: NA
V gene: TRBV6-4
D gene: NA

CDR3 DNA: TGTGCCAGCAGTTTATTAAGGCTAGCGGGAGGTCTCTACGAGCAGTACTTC
CDR3 protein: CASSLLRLAGGLYEQYF
J gene: TRBJ2-7
clone size: NA
V gene: TRBV27
D gene: TRBD2

CDR3 DNA: TGTGCCAGCAGCTTGTTAGCGGGACGCACAGATACGCAGTATTTT
CDR3 protein: CASSLLAGRTDTQYF
J gene: TRBJ2-3
clone size: NA
V gene: TRBV7-9
D gene: TRBD2

CDR3 DNA: TGTGCCAGCAGACGACAGGTTTCAGGCGGCTACACCTTC
CDR3 protein: CASRRQVSGGYTF
J gene: TRBJ1-2
clone size: NA
V gene: TRBV2
D gene: NA

CDR3 DNA: TGTGCCAGCAGCCAAGGAGGGACAGGCCAAGAGACCCAGTACTTC
CDR3 protein: CASSQGGTGQETQYF
J gene: TRBJ2-5
clone size: NA
V gene: TRBV14
D gene: TRBD1

CDR3 DNA: TGTGCCAGCAAGAAACAGGGAGGGGAGAACACTGAAGCTTTCTTT
CDR3 protein: CASKKQGGENTEAFF
J gene: TRBJ1-1
clone size: NA
V gene: TRBV7-2
D gene: NA

CDR3 DNA: TGCGCCAGCAGACCCCTAGCGGGAGGGCCCACCTACAATGAGCAGTTCTTC
CDR3 protein: CASRPLAGGPTYNEQFF
J gene: TRBJ2-1
clone size: NA
V gene: TRBV5-1
D gene: TRBD2

CDR3 DNA: TGTGCCAGCAGTATGACAGGGACTAATGAAAAACTGTTTTTT
CDR3 protein: CASSMTGTNEKLFF
J gene: TRBJ1-4
clone size: NA
V gene: TRBV28
D gene: TRBD1

CDR3 DNA: TGTGCCAGCAGTTATCCAGGACACGCGAACACCGGGGAGCTGTTTTTT
CDR3 protein: CASSYPGHANTGELFF
J gene: TRBJ2-2
clone size: NA
V gene: TRBV6-6
D gene: NA

CDR3 DNA: TGTGCCAGCAGCACCCTTAGGAAGGACAGCCCACGGGACACTGAAGCTTTCTTT
CDR3 protein: CASSTLRKDSPRDTEAFF
J gene: TRBJ1-1
clone size: many
V gene: TRBV21-1
D gene: NA

CDR3 DNA: TGTGCCTGGAGTGGACAGGGATATTCGGGCTACACCTTC
CDR3 protein: CAWSGQGYSGYTF
J gene: TRBJ1-2
clone size: NA
V gene: TRBV30
D gene: TRBD1

CDR3 DNA: TGTGCCAGCAGCCCGAATAGGCAAAGCGAGCAGTACTTC
CDR3 protein: CASSPNRQSEQYF
J gene: TRBJ2-7
clone size: few
V gene: TRBV11-2
D gene: NA

CDR3 DNA: TGTGCCAGCAGTTACTTTAGCGGGAGATCCTACGAGCAGTACTTC
CDR3 protein: CASSYFSGRSYEQYF
J gene: TRBJ2-7
clone size: NA
V gene: TRBV6-5
D gene: TRBD2

CDR3 DNA: TGTGCCAGTGGGAGAGATGGACAGGACCATTCTCACTTT
CDR3 protein: CASGRDGQDHSHF
J gene: TRBJ1-6
clone size: NA
V gene: TRBV28
D gene: TRBD1

CDR3 DNA: TGTGCCATCAGGCCGACCGAGGATAACTACGAGCAGTACTTC
CDR3 protein: CAIRPTEDNYEQYF
J gene: TRBJ2-7
clone size: NA
V gene: TRBV10-3
D gene: NA

CDR3 DNA: TGTGCCAGCAGCTTAGTTCCGGGGGCCGGCACCGGGGAGCTGTTTTTT
CDR3 protein: CASSLVPGAGTGELFF
J gene: TRBJ2-2
clone size: once
V gene: TRBV7-2
D gene: NA

CDR3 DNA: TGTGCCAGTAGTTCGGAGGAACTAACCTACAATGAGCAGTTCTTC
CDR3 protein: CASSSEELTYNEQFF
J gene: TRBJ2-1
clone size: NA
V gene: TRBV19
D gene: NA

CDR3 DNA: TGTGCCAGCAGTGTTCGTACCAGCCCTGAAGCTTTCTTT
CDR3 protein: CASSVRTSPEAFF
J gene: TRBJ1-1
clone size: NA
V gene: TRBV6-6
D gene: NA

CDR3 DNA: TGTGCCAGCTCACCGGCGAGCAGAAGCACAGATACGCAGTATTTT
CDR3 protein: CASSPASRSTDTQYF
J gene: TRBJ2-3
clone size: NA
V gene: TRBV18
D gene: NA

CDR3 DNA: TGTGCCAGCAGCAGGACAGGGGCGAGCACAGATACGCAGTATTTT
CDR3 protein: CASSRTGASTDTQYF
J gene: TRBJ2-3
clone size: NA
V gene: TRBV9
D gene: TRBD1

CDR3 DNA: TGTGCCAGCAGTTACTTCCAATCGACCGGGACAGCCCTCTTT
CDR3 protein: CASSYFQSTGTALF
J gene: TRBJ1-4
clone size: NA
V gene: TRBV6-5
D gene: TRBD1

CDR3 DNA: TGTGCCAGCACCAAAAAACCCCAGGGGTTCCAAGAGACCCAGTACTTC
CDR3 protein: CASTKKPQGFQETQYF
J gene: TRBJ2-5
clone size: NA
V gene: TRBV2
D gene: NA

CDR3 DNA: TGTGCCAGCGCCCCGAGGGCTAGCGGGGGGGCAGATACGCAGTATTTT
CDR3 protein: CASAPRASGGADTQYF
J gene: TRBJ2-3
clone size: NA
V gene: TRBV9
D gene: TRBD2

CDR3 DNA: TGTGCCAGCAGGACCGACCTCCGCAACACCGGGGAGCTGTTTTTT
CDR3 protein: CASRTDLRNTGELFF
J gene: TRBJ2-2
clone size: NA
V gene: TRBV6-5
D gene: NA

CDR3 DNA: TGTGCCATCTCAATTACAGGGTCGCCCGGCAATGAGCAGTTCTTC
CDR3 protein: CAISITGSPGNEQFF
J gene: TRBJ2-1
clone size: NA
V gene: TRBV19
D gene: NA

CDR3 DNA: TGTGCCTGGAGGAAAAGCGGGGGATCCTACGAGCAGTACTTC
CDR3 protein: CAWRKSGGSYEQYF
J gene: TRBJ2-7
clone size: few
V gene: TRBV30
D gene: TRBD2

CDR3 DNA: TGTGCCAGCAGTTTAAGGCAGGGAAATAATTCACCCCTCCACTTT
CDR3 protein: CASSLRQGNNSPLHF
J gene: TRBJ1-6
clone size: NA
V gene: TRBV28
D gene: NA

CDR3 DNA: TGCAGCGTCAAGAATGTGGGGGGAACTGAAGCTTTCTTT
CDR3 protein: CSVKNVGGTEAFF
J gene: TRBJ1-1
clone size: few
V gene: TRBV29-1
D gene: NA

CDR3 DNA: TGTGCCAGCACCCCCACCCAGCAGAGCCCTCAAGAGACCCAGTACTTC
CDR3 protein: CASTPTQQSPQETQYF
J gene: TRBJ2-5
clone size: NA
V gene: TRBV7-8
D gene: NA

CDR3 DNA: TGTGCCAGCAGTCCGGGACTAGCGGGGGGCCTAGCCAAAAACATTCAGTACTTC
CDR3 protein: CASSPGLAGGLAKNIQYF
J gene: TRBJ2-4
clone size: NA
V gene: TRBV28
D gene: TRBD2

CDR3 DNA: TGTGCCAGTAGTCCCTTAGCGGGAGGGACTGTTGGGGAGCAGTTCTTC
CDR3 protein: CASSPLAGGTVGEQFF
J gene: TRBJ2-1
clone size: NA
V gene: TRBV19
D gene: TRBD2

CDR3 DNA: TGTGCCAGCAGCTTCGGACTGAGCGGGGCATACAATGAGCAGTTCTTC
CDR3 protein: CASSFGLSGAYNEQFF
J gene: TRBJ2-1
clone size: NA
V gene: TRBV7-9
D gene: TRBD2

CDR3 DNA: TGTGCCAGCAGCTTATCGGGCAGGGGGTCGAATCAGCCCCAGCATTTT
CDR3 protein: CASSLSGRGSNQPQHF
J gene: TRBJ1-5
clone size: NA
V gene: TRBV7-9
D gene: TRBD1

CDR3 DNA: TGCGCCAGCAGCTTGACTCCCCTCCTGAAGTACAATGAGCAGTTCTTC
CDR3 protein: CASSLTPLLKYNEQFF
J gene: TRBJ2-1
clone size: NA
V gene: TRBV5-1
D gene: NA